This T cell receptor (beta chain) was identified in a study of T cell responses to AZD1222 COVID-19 vaccine. Findings and caveats of the study: Nearly half of the spike-specific TCRs reportedly recognize variant regions that carry no mutations. Baseline seropositives among AZD1222 recipients totaled only five to seven.

Notes on this clone: Its antigen is not known.

Assay: immunoSEQ multiplex PCR; the TCRdb copy retains only in-frame clones and omits some. The sample consists of 100,000 to 120,000 clones, 89% of them appearing once. The CDR3 loop spans 15 amino acids. The trim removed 6 bases at V and 2 bases at J, leaving 7 bases unmatched. Per the germline V gene, CDR1 is LGHDT and CDR2 is YNNKEL (reference sequence). The clonotype was recovered from an adult who received the AZD1222 COVID-19 vaccine. The source was peripheral blood, collected 28 days after the second AZD1222 dose. The chain employs TRBV3-1 (or the pseudogene TRBV3-2) and TRBJ1-2, with 9 bases matching TRBD1. CDR3 protein: CASRPRQGENYGYTF. CDR3 sequence (DNA): TGTGCCAGCAGGCCTCGACAGGGGGAGAACTATGGCTACACCTTC.